The rows below give T cell receptor beta chains drawn from one sample of a study of T cell changes during pregnancy in multiple sclerosis. TCRdb keeps only in-frame clones here, not all; method: immunoSEQ multiplex PCR. Of roughly 28,000 clones in the sample, about nine tenths were seen once. Specimen: CD8+ T cells from peripheral blood mononuclear cells, collected before pregnancy. The receptor set was obtained from a female donor with multiple sclerosis, enrolled in a pregnancy study. Each CDR3 is given with its conserved first and last residue. The D gene is left open where the match is weak.

v_call: TRBV7-9; j_call: TRBJ2-5; d_call: -; cdr3_nt: TGTGCCAGCAGCTTAAGGGGGGACAGTCAAGAGACCCAGTACTTC; cdr3_aa: CASSLRGDSQETQYF
v_call: TRBV5-1; j_call: TRBJ1-2; d_call: TRBD1; cdr3_nt: TGCGCCAGCAGCCTGATGGGTCTGACAGGGCGGGATGGCTACACCTTC; cdr3_aa: CASSLMGLTGRDGYTF
v_call: TRBV7-3; j_call: TRBJ2-1; d_call: TRBD2; cdr3_nt: TGTGCCAGCAGTCCACTAGCGGGAGGGCGGGAGCAGTTCTTC; cdr3_aa: CASSPLAGGREQFF
v_call: TRBV27; j_call: TRBJ2-7; d_call: -; cdr3_nt: TGTGCCAGCAGTGGACTCTTATCAAGCTCCTACGAGCAGTACTTC; cdr3_aa: CASSGLLSSSYEQYF
v_call: TRBV28; j_call: TRBJ2-7; d_call: -; cdr3_nt: TGTGCCAGCAGTACCCCCAGGTACCCCTCCCCATACGAGCAGTACTTC; cdr3_aa: CASSTPRYPSPYEQYF
v_call: TRBV9; j_call: TRBJ1-2; d_call: -; cdr3_nt: TGTGCCAGCAGCAGTAGTGGGGCTGGGGCTAACTATGGCTACACCTTC; cdr3_aa: CASSSSGAGANYGYTF
v_call: TRBV6-5; j_call: TRBJ2-7; d_call: -; cdr3_nt: TGTGCCAGCAGTTACTATGCTAGCGACTACGAGCAGTACTTC; cdr3_aa: CASSYYASDYEQYF
v_call: TRBV28; j_call: TRBJ2-2; d_call: -; cdr3_nt: TGTGCCAGCAGTCTCAATACAGGGGGGGCCGGGGAGCTGTTTTTT; cdr3_aa: CASSLNTGGAGELFF
v_call: TRBV19; j_call: TRBJ2-5; d_call: TRBD2; cdr3_nt: TGTGCCAGTAGTGTCAAACTAGCGGCACAAGAGACCCAGTACTTC; cdr3_aa: CASSVKLAAQETQYF
v_call: TRBV7-2; j_call: TRBJ2-7; d_call: TRBD1; cdr3_nt: TGTGCCAGCAGCTTAGCGGGACAGGGACCCGAGCAGTACTTC; cdr3_aa: CASSLAGQGPEQYF
v_call: TRBV11-3; j_call: TRBJ1-1; d_call: -; cdr3_nt: TGTGCCAGCAGCTTAGCCCCGACAGATAACACTGAAGCTTTCTTT; cdr3_aa: CASSLAPTDNTEAFF
v_call: TRBV6-5; j_call: TRBJ1-3; d_call: -; cdr3_nt: TGTGCCAGCAAGAGAGGCCAGAGCTCTGGAAACACCATATATTTT; cdr3_aa: CASKRGQSSGNTIYF
v_call: TRBV13; j_call: TRBJ1-2; d_call: -; cdr3_nt: TGTGCCAGCAGCTTGCGCCTAACGGGGAGCTATGGCTACACCTTC; cdr3_aa: CASSLRLTGSYGYTF
v_call: TRBV5-5; j_call: TRBJ2-7; d_call: -; cdr3_nt: TGTGCCAGCAGCCGGAAGCCGGGAAACTACGAGCAGTACTTC; cdr3_aa: CASSRKPGNYEQYF
v_call: TRBV15; j_call: TRBJ2-2; d_call: TRBD2; cdr3_nt: TGTGCCACCAGCAGAGAGTCTAGCGGGAGGGCCGACACCGGGGAGCTGTTTTTT; cdr3_aa: CATSRESSGRADTGELFF
v_call: TRBV10-1; j_call: TRBJ2-1; d_call: -; cdr3_nt: TGCGCCAGCAGTGAATACATCAATGAGCAGTTCTTC; cdr3_aa: CASSEYINEQFF